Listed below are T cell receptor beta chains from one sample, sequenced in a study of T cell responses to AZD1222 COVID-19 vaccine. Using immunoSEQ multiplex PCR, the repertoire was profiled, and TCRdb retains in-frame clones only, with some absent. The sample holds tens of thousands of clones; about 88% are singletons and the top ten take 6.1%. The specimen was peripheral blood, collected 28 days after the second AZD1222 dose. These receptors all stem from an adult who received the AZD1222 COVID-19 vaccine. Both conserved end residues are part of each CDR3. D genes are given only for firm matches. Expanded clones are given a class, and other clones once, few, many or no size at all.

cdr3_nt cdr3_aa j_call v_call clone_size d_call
TGTGCCAGCTCACCTGCACACAATACACTCTATGGCTACACCTTC CASSPAHNTLYGYTF TRBJ1-2 TRBV18 NA NA
TGTGCCAGTAGTAAAAGACAGGACGGACACGAGCAGTACTTC CASSKRQDGHEQYF TRBJ2-7 TRBV19 NA NA
TGCGCCAGCGGCAGCACCTCTGGGGCCAACGTCCTGACTTTC CASGSTSGANVLTF TRBJ2-6 TRBV5-1 NA NA
TGTGCCAGCAGCCAAGTAAGGAGCGAGCAGTACTTC CASSQVRSEQYF TRBJ2-7 TRBV3-1/TRBV3-2 NA NA
TGTGCCAGCGCTCCAGAGCAGAGCTATAATTCACCCCTCCACTTT CASAPEQSYNSPLHF TRBJ1-6 TRBV28 NA NA
TGTGCCAGCAGTGATCTTTTACTTGGGGGCTACACCTTC CASSDLLLGGYTF TRBJ1-2 TRBV25-1 NA NA
TGTGCCAGCAGGGGGATCGAATACAATGAGCAGTTCTTC CASRGIEYNEQFF TRBJ2-1 TRBV12-3/TRBV12-4 NA NA
TGTGCCAGTAGGCCGGGACTAGCTGGAGATACGCAGTATTTT CASRPGLAGDTQYF TRBJ2-3 TRBV19 NA TRBD2
TGTGCTGGCGGGACAATGAGAACTGAAGCTTTCTTT CAGGTMRTEAFF TRBJ1-1 TRBV2 few NA
TGTGCCAGTAACCTACTGGGACGGCTCTATGGCTACACCTTC CASNLLGRLYGYTF TRBJ1-2 TRBV19 NA NA
TGTGCCAGCAGCTTCCTACTAGCCTCCTACGAGCAGTACTTC CASSFLLASYEQYF TRBJ2-7 TRBV7-2 NA NA
TGTGCCAGCACGGGAGCGGGGGGGCCAGATACGCAGTATTTT CASTGAGGPDTQYF TRBJ2-3 TRBV11-2 NA TRBD2
TGTGCCAGCAGCTTAGGTCTTTGGGCAGCCCCAACTAATGAAAAACTGTTTTTT CASSLGLWAAPTNEKLFF TRBJ1-4 TRBV7-8 few NA
TGTGCCAGCAGTACCGGGACAGGCAACTATGGCTACACCTTC CASSTGTGNYGYTF TRBJ1-2 TRBV6-6 NA TRBD1
TGTGCCAGCAGCGTACGAGGGATCGATGGCTACACCTTC CASSVRGIDGYTF TRBJ1-2 TRBV9 NA NA
TGTGCCAGCAGCGTTGAACGCGGGAGTGGGGGAAATGAGCAGTTCTTC CASSVERGSGGNEQFF TRBJ2-1 TRBV11-2 few TRBD2
TGCGCCAGCAGCTTCCAGGGGACAGAGAACACCGGGGAGCTGTTTTTT CASSFQGTENTGELFF TRBJ2-2 TRBV5-1 NA TRBD1
TGTGCCAGCAGCTTGTCACGGACGGTCTATGGCTACACCTTC CASSLSRTVYGYTF TRBJ1-2 TRBV5-6 once NA
TGTGCCACCAGCAGAGATAACGGGGCCTACGAGCAGTACTTC CATSRDNGAYEQYF TRBJ2-7 TRBV15 few NA
TGTGCCAGCAGGGGGGACAGGGGTGGTGAAAAACTGTTTTTT CASRGDRGGEKLFF TRBJ1-4 TRBV2 NA TRBD1
TGTGCCTGGAGTAAAACGGGGCCTGAAGCTTTCTTT CAWSKTGPEAFF TRBJ1-1 TRBV30 NA NA
TGTGCCAGCAGCCAACAGGGTCGGGGGTACACCGGGGAGCTGTTTTTT CASSQQGRGYTGELFF TRBJ2-2 TRBV14 NA NA
TGTGCCAGCAGTGAAGTCAGGGGCGGTGAGCAGTTCTTC CASSEVRGGEQFF TRBJ2-1 TRBV2 NA NA
TGTGCCTCCCCGCCTAATAACAGGGGGGATCAGCCCCAGCATTTT CASPPNNRGDQPQHF TRBJ1-5 TRBV19 NA TRBD1
TGTGCCAGCAGCCTGGACAGGGAACATGGCTACACCTTC CASSLDREHGYTF TRBJ1-2 TRBV7-2 NA TRBD1
TGTGCCAGTCTCCAGAGCGGACAGGGGAGGAATGAAAAACTGTTTTTT CASLQSGQGRNEKLFF TRBJ1-4 TRBV19 NA TRBD1
TGCAGCGTTGATGGGGGTACTAATGAAAAACTGTTTTTT CSVDGGTNEKLFF TRBJ1-4 TRBV29-1 NA NA
TGTGCCAGCAGCTTGAACAGGGTGGCGGACGGTTATGGCTACACCTTC CASSLNRVADGYGYTF TRBJ1-2 TRBV5-4 once NA
TGCAGTGCTAGTGGCGTTAGCGGCACCGGGGAGCTGTTTTTT CSASGVSGTGELFF TRBJ2-2 TRBV20-1 NA NA
TGTGCCAGCTCACCACCGTCCCGGAACGAGCAGTACTTC CASSPPSRNEQYF TRBJ2-7 TRBV18 once NA
TGCGCCAGCAGCCAAGACGCCGGGACGGGAGCGGATACGCAGTATTTT CASSQDAGTGADTQYF TRBJ2-3 TRBV4-3 NA NA
TGTGCCAGCAGCCAGGACAGGCGGACCGGGGAGCTGTTTTTT CASSQDRRTGELFF TRBJ2-2 TRBV7-3 NA TRBD1
TGTGCCAGCATTATGCAGACAGGGGGCTGGCAGCCCCAGCATTTT CASIMQTGGWQPQHF TRBJ1-5 TRBV6-5 once TRBD1
TGTGCCAGCAGCCCCGCACGTTACAATGAGCAGTTCTTC CASSPARYNEQFF TRBJ2-1 TRBV7-2 NA NA
TGTGCCACCAGTCGGGGACTGTCTCAAGAGACCCAGTACTTC CATSRGLSQETQYF TRBJ2-5 TRBV24-1 few NA
TGTGCTAGTGGGAGGGCCCTTTACAATGAGCAGTTCTTC CASGRALYNEQFF TRBJ2-1 TRBV12-5 NA NA